This TCR beta chain was retrieved from a study of cytomegalovirus exposure and HLA in healthy donors. Findings and caveats of the study: Later analysis showed most CMV-associated TCR beta chains appearing HLA-restricted.

V lost 4 bases to trimming and J lost 0 bases; unmatched junction nucleotides: 17. Germline V gene sequence: CDR1 SGHRS, CDR2 YFSETQ. This CDR3 is built from 20 residues. PCR involved 60 Vbeta and 13 Jbeta primers. The assay was immunoSEQ multiplex PCR, and TCRdb's table has in-frame clones only and misses some. This sample has some 78,000 clones; about 80% occur once, and the top ten carry less than 40%. Notes on this clone: Its target is unknown.

The chain links TRBV5-1 to TRBJ2-2; 8 bases map to TRBD1. The clonotype comes from a man in his fifties or sixties in good health and CMV-seropositive. Sequenced input: PBMCs. The chain's CDR3 is CASSLRQGTRIRPNTGELFF. The DNA for the CDR3 is TGCGCCAGCAGCCTCCGACAGGGGACCCGTATACGACCGAACACCGGGGAGCTGTTTTTT.